Sequencing of this T cell receptor beta chain was carried out in a study of T cells after yellow fever vaccination (dated by TCRdb to between 2019 and 2020). With respect to the entire study: The SMART-Seq v4 Ultra Low Input RNA kit was used to prepare libraries from fractions with low cell numbers. To follow T-cell clones before and after both primary and booster YFV17D yellow fever vaccination, bulk TCR alpha and beta repertoires underwent longitudinal sequencing. Two healthy male donors made up the cohort, one aged 18 to 30 years and the other aged 30 to 40 years. Blood was collected at multiple timepoints before and after primary and secondary immunization, and bulk PBMC replicates and cell subsets were isolated.

What the research found in general, with its limitations: After the booster, most of the clones that had expanded following primary vaccination were detected again (96% of CD4 and 80% to 90% of CD8), which suggests that memory was broadly maintained. Because only two donors were included in the study, the extent to which the findings can be generalized is limited. Compared with the primary T-cell response, the secondary T-cell response was weaker but faster, peaking on day 5 rather than day 15. A small fraction of clonotypes appeared in both the CD4 and CD8 compartments, likely as a result of convergent recombination. Computational filtering was needed because FACS-sorted repertoires could contain abundant contaminating clonotypes from the bulk population.

Many counts were recorded for this clonotype. Its antigen remains undetermined. No quality values exist for individual bases; no much larger clone is one base distant. Including cysteine and phenylalanine, the CDR3 has 13 amino acids. The CDR3 DNA has 39 bases and is translated from base 1. CDR1 and CDR2, per the germline V gene, are MDHEN and SYDVKM. V is shortened by 2 bases, J by 7 bases, and the region joining them spans 11 bases. Sequencing relied on an Illumina NovaSeq 6000. TCR cDNA was synthesized by 5'RACE template switching, which introduced a universal primer site and unique molecular identifiers. cDNA synthesis was primed from both the TCR alpha and TCR beta constant segments. Library amplification used two PCR steps, and the second PCR step added sample barcodes and sequencing adapters. Sequencing of libraries was performed on Illumina HiSeq 2500 (2x100 bp) or NovaSeq (2x150 bp). The published analysis was carried out like this. Reads were demultiplexed and collapsed into UMI consensus sequences with MIGEC, and V(D)J alignment was performed with MiXCR. Clonotypes responding to the vaccine were identified with edgeR on replicate PBMC samples, with the criteria of FDR below 0.01 and a log2 fold change above 5 up to day 15. Bulk clonotypes were assigned CD4 or CD8 identity according to which sequenced CD4 or CD8 repertoire held them at higher abundance. The public reads were reprocessed in TCRdb via fastp at Q25 and MiXCR, keeping in-frame beta chains. Every CDR3 protein is listed once, alongside the most common genes and DNA of its rows. TCRdb, not the original authors, processed these V and J calls. Recorded for this sample are approximately 240,000 distinct CDR3 sequences; approximately 3.5% of them occurred a single time. The biggest ten clones account for around 19% of the sample.

The treatment or condition label on this specimen signifies: live attenuated yellow fever vaccine strain. At every blood-draw timepoint, two biological replicates of bulk PBMCs were collected. PBMCs were isolated from peripheral blood using a standard Ficoll-Paque protocol. TriZol was used to extract RNA from bulk PBMCs, CD4 and CD8 fractions, and dextramer-positive and dextramer-negative fractions. The sequence derives from a man aged 18 to 35 who received the YFV17D yellow fever vaccine. The chain is made from TRBV28 and TRBJ1-2, with the identity of the D gene unclear. The source material was PBMCs, sampled 15 days after the yellow fever booster vaccination. The sequenced DNA: TGTGCCAGCAGTTTACGCAGGAGTGCTGGCTACACCTTC. The encoded protein is CASSLRRSAGYTF.